These 20 T cell receptor beta chains share one sample of origin, sequenced in a study of T-cell memory formation after mild COVID-19. TCRdb reprocessed the 5' RACE reads via MiXCR and lists one record per CDR3 protein. Of about 270,000 distinct CDR3 sequences in the sample, 15% were seen once. The specimen sequenced was PBMCs or a T cell subset sorted from them (not recorded which). These receptors all come from an adult woman who had mild COVID-19 (a few samples of this study predate the infection). Cell type and time point are not known.

CDR3 sequence reads: CATSRGNTGSGELFF. The CDR3 coding sequence is TGTGCCACCAGCAGAGGAAACACAGGATCCGGGGAGCTGTTTTTT. This chain joins TRBV15 and TRBJ2-2; possibly TRBD1 for D (5 bases). Trimming took off 1 base at V and 6 bases at J, with 12 bases between the two ends. The CDR3 covers 15 residues. Germline CDR1 and CDR2: LNHNV and YYDKDF (reference sequence).

This chain links TRBV2 with TRBJ1-2, with 8 bases that match TRBD1. Losses at the gene ends were 4 bases for V and 7 bases for J; bases not matched to a gene: 8. This CDR3 is built from 14 residues. CDR1 is SNHLY and CDR2 is FYNNEI in the germline V gene. This chain's CDR3 is CASSAAGGIGGYTF. As DNA, the CDR3 is TGTGCCAGCAGTGCAGCAGGGGGCATCGGTGGCTACACCTTC. The full variable domain, rest sourced from reference TRBV2 and TRBJ1-2, is EPEVTQTPSHQVTQMGQEVILRCVPISNHLYFYWYRQILGQKVEFLVSFYNNEISEKSEIFDDQFSVERPDGSNFTLKIRSTKLEDSAMYFCASSAAGGIGGYTFGSGTRLTVV.

This clonotype was found a few times. V usage is TRBV24-1 and J usage is TRBJ2-5; TRBD2 agrees at 9 bases. There are 15 residues in the CDR3. V lost 5 bases, J lost 1 base, and 4 bases stayed unmatched. Germline CDR1 and CDR2: KGHDR and SFDVKD. Here the CDR3 reads CATSGAGGIQETQYF. The CDR3 region has the DNA TGTGCCACCAGTGGAGCGGGGGGCATCCAAGAGACCCAGTACTTC.

This clonotype was seen at least ten times. The chain combines TRBV20-1 with TRBJ2-5, with D unclear. Per the germline V gene, CDR1 is DFQATT and CDR2 is SNEGSKA (reference sequence). The CDR3 has 14 amino acids. The germline V and J ends were trimmed by 3 bases and 1 base, with 12 bases remaining between them. CDR3 in amino acids: CSARVVVSQETQYF. For the CDR3, the DNA is TGCAGTGCTAGGGTTGTTGTTAGCCAAGAGACCCAGTACTTC.

This rearrangement joins TRBV7-9 to TRBJ2-3; 7 positions agree with TRBD1. The ends lost 5 bases at V and 3 bases at J; junction bases unmatched: 14. The CDR3 consists of 17 residues. Germline V gene data show CDR1 as SEHNR and CDR2 as FQNEAQ (reference sequence). CDR3 coding DNA: TGTGCCAGCAGCCACCTCCCCAAGACAGGGCGGACAGATACGCAGTATTTT. Its protein product is CASSHLPKTGRTDTQYF.

This clonotype came up a few times. The chain combines TRBV7-8 with TRBJ2-7; TRBD2 aligns across 8 bases. The CDR3 is 15 amino acids. Germline CDR1 SGHVS, CDR2 FQNEAQ. V shed 5 bases and J 2 bases; nucleotides not matched to a gene: 8. The CDR3 sequence is CASSRGAGGPYEQYF. DNA of the CDR3: TGTGCCAGCAGCCGGGGGGCGGGAGGCCCCTACGAGCAGTACTTC.

Comment on this clonotype: One end of the junction varies from germline; a read error may be responsible. This chain uses TRBV12-3 or TRBV12-4 with TRBJ2-7; TRBD2 aligns across 7 bases. This CDR3 is built from 17 residues. The CDR3 DNA sequence: TGTGCCAGCAGTTTAGGAGCAGGCGGGAGACCCTCCTCCGAGCAGTACTTC. This encodes CASSLGAGGRPSSEQYF.

This clonotype was detected only a few times. This rearrangement joins TRBV2 to TRBJ2-3; 12 bases align to TRBD2. Germline CDR1 and CDR2: SNHLY and FYNNEI. The trim removed 8 bases at V and 0 bases at J, leaving 6 bases unmatched. The CDR3 sequence is 16 residues long. As DNA, the CDR3 is TGTGCCAGCCAACTAGCGGGGGGCTCTAGCACAGATACGCAGTATTTT. Residues: CASQLAGGSSTDTQYF.

This clonotype was recorded a few times. CDR3 in amino acids: CASSPSLGGTSTDTQYF. CDR3 sequence (DNA): TGCGCCAGCAGCCCATCATTGGGGGGTACTAGCACAGATACGCAGTATTTT. This rearrangement joins TRBV5-1 to TRBJ2-3, with D perhaps matching TRBD2 (6 bases). V was cut by 4 bases and J by 0 bases, with 18 bases left in between. The CDR3 has 17 residues. CDR1 is SGHRS, CDR2 YFSETQ, per germline.

This clonotype was counted a few times. V gene TRBV4-2 combines with J gene TRBJ2-1; perhaps TRBD2 as D (6 bases). The ends were cut back, 4 bases at V and 9 bases at J, with 16 bases in the middle. The CDR3 has 14 amino acids. Germline CDR1 and CDR2: LGHNA and YNFKEQ. CDR3 sequence (DNA): TGTGCCAGCAGCCCACCATCCGGAGGGTCTGAGCAGTTCTTC. Its translation: CASSPPSGGSEQFF.

The chain combines TRBV11-3 with TRBJ1-3; D unclear. Germline lookup yields CDR1 SGHNT and CDR2 YENEEA. V was trimmed by 5 bases and J by 0 bases, leaving 5 bases between them. The CDR3 is 13 amino acids. CDR3 protein: CASSGNSGNTIYF. The CDR3 DNA is TGTGCCAGCAGCGGCAACTCTGGAAACACCATATATTTT. Full variable domain (rest looked up from reference TRBV11-3 and TRBJ1-3): EAGVVQSPRYKIIEKKQPVAFWCNPISGHNTLYWYLQNLGQGPELLIRYENEEAVDDSQLPKDRFSAERLKGVDSTLKIQPAELGDSAVYLCASSGNSGNTIYFGEGSWLTVV.

This clonotype was detected only a few times. V usage is TRBV3-1 and J usage is TRBJ2-7; D is perhaps TRBD2 (5 bases). The CDR3 spans 15 residues. Trimming cost V 0 bases and J 7 bases, with 16 bases left between them. CDR1 and CDR2 from the germline V gene are LGHDT and YNNKEL (reference sequence). CDR3 coding DNA: TGTGCCAGCAGCCAAGAAGCGGCAGTGCCCTTGGAGCAGTACTTC. Translation gives CASSQEAAVPLEQYF.

The rearrangement uses TRBV6-5 and TRBJ1-5; D might be TRBD1 (5 bases). This CDR3 is 16 amino acids long. Germline assignment: CDR1 MNHEY and CDR2 SVGAGI. The ends were cut back, 0 bases at V and 5 bases at J, with 14 bases in the middle. DNA of the CDR3: TGTGCCAGCAGTTACTCTGGGGGTGCGGGGGATCAGCCCCAGCATTTT. Translation gives CASSYSGGAGDQPQHF.

The V gene is TRBV10-2, the J gene TRBJ2-7; 7 bases are shared with TRBD2. The CDR3 covers 13 residues. The V and J ends lost 9 bases and 3 bases, in that order; junction bases with no gene match: 8. CDR1 WSHSY and CDR2 SAAADI come from the germline V gene. The CDR3 spells CARGGEEGYEQYF. DNA for the CDR3: TGCGCCAGGGGAGGGGAGGAGGGCTACGAGCAGTACTTC.

This chain joins TRBV12-3 or TRBV12-4 and TRBJ1-1; D is perhaps TRBD1 (5 bases). V lost 6 bases and J lost 1, with 15 bases in between. The CDR3 extends over 15 amino acids. CDR3 DNA sequence: TGTGCCAGCAGCCGTAGCCGGGGGGGGAACACTGAAGCTTTCTTT. Encoded protein: CASSRSRGGNTEAFF.

This clonotype was detected many times. The chain joins TRBV24-1 to TRBJ2-1; D is uncertain. V lost 4 bases and J 0 bases, leaving 6 bases between the germline ends. CDR1 is KGHDR and CDR2 is SFDVKD in the germline V gene. The CDR3 runs 14 residues. CDR3 protein: CATSDRSSYNEQFF. The DNA of the CDR3 is TGTGCCACCAGTGACCGGAGCTCCTACAATGAGCAGTTCTTC.

The rearrangement links TRBV7-2 to TRBJ2-7; 7 nucleotides line up with TRBD2. Germline assignment: CDR1 SGHTA and CDR2 FQGNSA. The CDR3 has 15 residues. After removal of 3 bases from V and 0 bases from J, the junction contained 5 bases not matched to a gene. The DNA of the CDR3 is TGTGCCAGCAGCTTGACCGGGACTACCTCCTACGAGCAGTACTTC. This gives the protein CASSLTGTTSYEQYF.

Ten or more counts support this clonotype. This sequence joins TRBV3-1 and TRBJ1-1, with D unresolved. The CDR3 runs to 14 residues. Germline loops: CDR1 LGHDT, CDR2 YNNKEL (reference sequence). Trimming removed 4 bases at V and 7 bases at J, with 16 bases between. CDR3 nucleotide sequence: TGTGCCAGCAGCCGCCCCGGATTGGGGTTTGAAGCTTTCTTT. Protein product: CASSRPGLGFEAFF.

V and J are TRBV7-2 and TRBJ2-3, with TRBD2 identical over 9 bases. V was pared by 5 bases and J by 4 bases, with 16 bases of the junction left unmatched. The V gene's germline CDR1 is SGHTA and CDR2 FQGNSA. This CDR3 contains 18 residues. The CDR3 is CASSLLPSWRGGPDTQYF. In DNA form, the CDR3 reads TGTGCCAGCAGCCTCCTACCCTCGTGGCGGGGGGGGCCAGATACGCAGTATTTT. Full variable domain (missing parts from reference TRBV7-2 and TRBJ2-3): GAGVSQSPSNKVTEKGKDVELRCDPISGHTALYWYRQSLGQGLEFLIYFQGNSAPDKSGLPSDRFSAERTGGSVSTLTIQRTQQEDSAVYLCASSLLPSWRGGPDTQYFGPGTRLTVL.

This clonotype was counted at least ten times. The chain combines TRBV18 with TRBJ1-1; possibly TRBD1 for D (6 bases). The germline gives CDR1 KGHSH, CDR2 LQKENI. The CDR3 is made up of 14 amino acids. With 4 bases removed from V and 1 base from J, the gap between germline ends came to 10 bases. Here the CDR3 DNA reads TGTGCCAGCTCACTGGACAGAAAGAACACTGAAGCTTTCTTT. Amino acid sequence: CASSLDRKNTEAFF.